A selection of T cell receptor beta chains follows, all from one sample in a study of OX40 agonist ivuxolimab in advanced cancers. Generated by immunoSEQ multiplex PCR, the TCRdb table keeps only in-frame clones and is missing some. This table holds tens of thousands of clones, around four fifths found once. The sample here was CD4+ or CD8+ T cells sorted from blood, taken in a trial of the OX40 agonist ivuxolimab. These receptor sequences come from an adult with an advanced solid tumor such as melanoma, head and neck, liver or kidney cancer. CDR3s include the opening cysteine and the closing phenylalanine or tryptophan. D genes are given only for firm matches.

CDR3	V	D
CASGQGTGLSYEQYF	TRBV2	TRBD1
CASSLGQVGEKLFF	TRBV13	.
CASSKGQLLSGNTIYF	TRBV19	TRBD1
CASSSRVGGLLGREETQYF	TRBV5-6	.
CASSGTSDTEAFF	TRBV18	.
CASSVWTGRVNEQYF	TRBV6-6	.
CASGLVPGTGVSGYTF	TRBV12-5	TRBD1
CASSPNAAGSGGYEQFF	TRBV11-2	TRBD2
CAISPGQSTDTQYF	TRBV10-3	TRBD1
CASSLGVNSYEQYF	TRBV7-2	.
CASSFGYSTNEKLFF	TRBV5-5	.
CASSGFTTGELFF	TRBV7-9	.
CASSPGQGGIYEQYF	TRBV18	TRBD1
CAIRGATTEAFF	TRBV10-3	.
CASTPADSPLSNIQYF	TRBV2	.
CASRRLKETQYF	TRBV2	.
CASSPRSPSSYNEQFF	TRBV9	.
CSGGDSYGYTF	TRBV29-1	TRBD1
CASSLGDGNTGELFF	TRBV5-1	.
CASRDYSNQPQHF	TRBV19	.
CASSFSSDEGETQYF	TRBV5-1	.
CASSFNRIRGYTF	TRBV28	.
CASSFATIAGGSYEQYF	TRBV11-3	TRBD2
CASGGVTGAHNEQFF	TRBV25-1	.
CASSYRTGPTYEQYF	TRBV7-8	TRBD1
CASSQVEGWWSQETQYF	TRBV14	.